Here is one T cell receptor (beta chain) with its context. Its antigen is still unknown. This entry belongs to a study of cytomegalovirus exposure and HLA in healthy donors. CDR1 and CDR2 from the germline V gene are SGHAT and FQDESV (reference sequence). The CDR3 runs 15 residues. V lost 5 bases to trimming and J lost 8 bases; unmatched junction nucleotides: 7. Vbeta (60) and Jbeta (13) primers were used in the PCR. TCRdb's copy holds only in-frame clones and misses some; the assay was immunoSEQ multiplex PCR. This table lists approximately 120,000 clones. Regarding the study as a whole: The study listed under 200 cytomegalovirus-associated TCR beta chains. Follow-up analysis later connected one missense variant in DCLRE1C with trimming of TCR beta V- and J-genes.

Sequencing was carried out using PBMCs. The V gene is TRBV11-1, the J gene TRBJ1-6; TRBD1 agrees at 9 bases. This TCR derives from a man aged 25 to 40 in good health and CMV-seronegative. CDR3 residues: CASSNPGQGDSPLHF. Written as DNA, the CDR3 is TGTGCCAGCAGCAACCCGGGACAGGGAGATTCACCCCTCCACTTT.